This T cell receptor (beta chain) emerged from a study of T-cell memory formation after mild COVID-19. Study-wide findings and caveats: Clones contracting over day 15 to 85 were CD4/CD8 balanced, with later expanders leaning CD4+.

In this sample, this clonotype turned up many times. The antigen remains undetermined. TCRdb itself ran the 5' RACE reads through MiXCR, one entry per CDR3 protein. The sample lists 190,000 or so distinct CDR3 sequences; roughly a fifth were seen once. The CDR3 covers 16 residues. Germline CDR1 LGHNA, CDR2 YNFKEQ. The V segment lost 4 bases and the J segment 0 bases; nucleotides outside the gene matches: 2. This rearrangement joins TRBV4-2 to TRBJ2-6, with 8 bases matching TRBD1. The sequence derives from an adult woman who had mild COVID-19 (a few samples of this study predate the infection). Cell type and time point are not known. The material sequenced was PBMCs or a T cell subset sorted from them (not recorded which). CDR3 in amino acids: CASSPDRGSGANVLTF. The CDR3 coding sequence is TGTGCCAGCAGCCCTGACAGGGGCTCTGGGGCCAACGTCCTGACTTTC.